Below are 18 T cell receptor beta chains sequenced from a single sample in a study of blood T cell repertoires in COVID-19 (dated by TCRdb to 2018 to 2021). Library method: the immunoSEQ multiplex PCR assay. TCRdb provides this immuneACCESS table in a form limited to in-frame rearrangements. Some clones are lacking; in checked studies, under half of them reflect an unresolved V gene, and why the rest are absent is not known. The sample data list over 65,000 clones, and about 88% of these were observed just once. The ten largest clones take up roughly 10% of the sample. Source material: peripheral blood. The receptors come from a human donor in a cohort sampled during active COVID-19.

The rearrangement joins TRBV2 to TRBJ2-3, with 10 bases that match TRBD2. Trimming cost V 7 bases and J 4 bases; bases outside gene matches: 8. The CDR3 runs 15 residues. Germline CDR1 SNHLY, CDR2 FYNNEI. The CDR3 DNA is TGTGCCAGCACCCTCCTAGCGGGAGCGGCAGATACGCAGTATTTT. As protein: CASTLLAGAADTQYF.

In DNA form, the CDR3 reads TGTGCCAGCAGTCCCCTCCAGGGCACCGTCAATCAGCCCCAGCATTTT. Translating gives CASSPLQGTVNQPQHF. The chain links TRBV6-2 or TRBV6-3 to TRBJ1-5, with TRBD1 as a possible D gene (5 bases). Germline lookup yields CDR1 MNHEY and CDR2 SVGEGT. V was clipped by 5 bases and J by 3 bases, with 17 bases between them. CDR3 length: 16 amino acids.

The rearrangement links TRBV7-2 to TRBJ2-2, with D possibly matching TRBD2 (6 bases). The CDR3 runs to 15 residues. V was shortened by 7 bases and J by 5 bases, with 17 bases between the two germline ends. The germline V gene encodes CDR1 SGHTA and CDR2 FQGNSA. CDR3 sequence (DNA): TGTGCCAGCATCCTTAGACTAGGTGTTACCGGGGAGCTGTTTTTT. This codes for CASILRLGVTGELFF.

This chain links TRBV7-6 with TRBJ2-1; 8 bases are a match to TRBD2. The CDR3 runs 15 residues. Germline loops: CDR1 SGHVS, CDR2 FNYEAQ. Trimming at V came to 4 bases and at J to 6 bases, leaving 8 bases not matched to a gene. DNA of the CDR3: TGTGCCAGCAGCTCCGGGAGGGCCTTAGGCAATGAGCAGTTCTTC. This sequence encodes CASSSGRALGNEQFF.

The chain carries TRBV11-3 and TRBJ2-6, with a tentative D call TRBD2 (5 bases). The CDR3 runs to 16 residues. CDR1 and CDR2 (germline): SGHNT, YENEEA. V lost 4 bases and J lost 0, with 10 bases in between. CDR3 region: CASSSAVLSGANVLTF. CDR3 DNA: TGTGCCAGCAGCTCAGCGGTGCTCTCTGGGGCCAACGTCCTGACTTTC.

V gene TRBV2 combines with J gene TRBJ1-5; D not resolved. There are 13 residues in the CDR3. V was pared by 4 bases and J by 7 bases, with 11 bases between. The V gene's germline CDR1 is SNHLY and CDR2 FYNNEI. The CDR3 coding sequence is TGTGCCAGCAGTGGTGGTGGAGCCCAGCCCCAGCATTTT. As protein: CASSGGGAQPQHF.

V usage is TRBV7-2 and J usage is TRBJ2-2; the D is unclear. The CDR3 has 14 residues. In germline, CDR1 is SGHTA, CDR2 FQGNSA. The V gene lost 1 base and the J gene lost 5 bases, with 8 bases spanning the gap. The DNA for the CDR3 is TGTGCCAGCAGCTTAGTCGCGGCTACCGGGGAGCTGTTTTTT. This sequence encodes CASSLVAATGELFF. The full variable domain, completed using reference TRBV7-2 and TRBJ2-2, is GAGVSQSPSNKVTEKGKDVELRCDPISGHTALYWYRQSLGQGLEFLIYFQGNSAPDKSGLPSDRFSAERTGGSVSTLTIQRTQQEDSAVYLCASSLVAATGELFFGEGSRLTVL.

This clone was picked up one time. The gene calls are TRBV3-1 (or the pseudogene TRBV3-2) and TRBJ1-4; 7 nucleotides agree with TRBD1. V dropped 3 bases and J dropped 4; count of bases not matched to a gene: 8. In germline, CDR1 is LGHDT, CDR2 YNNKEL (reference sequence). This CDR3 is 16 amino acids long. The CDR3 DNA reads TGTGCCAGCAGCCACCCGTCGACAGGGATTAATGAAAAACTGTTTTTT. Translating it yields CASSHPSTGINEKLFF.

The rearrangement joins TRBV29-1 to TRBJ2-3; 10 bases are shared with TRBD2. The CDR3 extends over 14 amino acids. Germline CDR1 is SQVTM and CDR2 is ANQGSEA. V lost 5 bases, J lost 2 bases, and 4 bases stayed unmatched. The CDR3 spells CSVQLAGFTDTQYF. The CDR3 DNA sequence: TGCAGCGTTCAACTAGCGGGGTTCACAGATACGCAGTATTTT.

V is TRBV28 and J is TRBJ2-6; D gene ambiguous. Germline lookup yields CDR1 MDHEN and CDR2 SYDVKM. The CDR3 covers 15 residues. The V end lost 6 bases, the J end lost 1 base, and 10 bases lay between the germline ends. The CDR3 reads CASSRPGSGANVLTF. CDR3 nucleotides: TGTGCCAGCAGCCGTCCCGGTTCTGGGGCCAACGTCCTGACTTTC.

A remark on this clone: Other DNA sequences in the same sample also yield this CDR3. The chain combines TRBV12-5 with TRBJ2-7; weak D call: TRBD1 (5 bases). V was pared by 5 bases and J by 7 bases, with 9 bases between. This CDR3 comprises 11 residues. The germline V gene encodes CDR1 LGHNT and CDR2 FRNRAP. The CDR3: CASGTGWEQYF. The DNA for the CDR3 is TGTGCTAGTGGTACAGGTTGGGAGCAGTACTTC.

This clone rates as medium-sized. The V gene is TRBV25-1, the J gene TRBJ1-5; D is ambiguous. CDR1 is MGHDK and CDR2 is SYGVNS in the germline V gene. V was clipped by 2 bases and J by 7 bases, with 9 bases between them. This CDR3 region has 13 residues. The CDR3 loop reads CASSEGNRQPQHF. In nucleotides, the CDR3 is TGTGCCAGCAGTGAAGGTAACAGACAGCCCCAGCATTTT.

The V gene is TRBV15, the J gene TRBJ2-1, with 9 bases aligning to TRBD2. After removal of 0 bases from V and 7 bases from J, the junction contained 7 bases not matched to a gene. The germline CDR1 and CDR2 sequences are LNHNV and YYDKDF (reference sequence). The CDR3 length is 16 residues. The CDR3 loop is CATSRDWLAGRNEQFF. Written as DNA, the CDR3 is TGTGCCACCAGCAGAGATTGGCTAGCGGGACGGAATGAGCAGTTCTTC.

The CDR3 DNA follows: TGTGCCTGGAATGCGGGCTACAATGAGCAGTTCTTC. Translation gives CAWNAGYNEQFF. This chain uses TRBV30 with TRBJ2-1; D is possibly TRBD2 (5 bases). This CDR3 is 12 amino acids long. Between the trimmed V and J ends, which lost 4 bases and 3 bases, there was a span of 7 bases. The germline V gene encodes CDR1 GTSNPN and CDR2 SVGIG (reference sequence).

The chain carries TRBV2 and TRBJ2-5, with D possibly matching TRBD1 (6 bases). The CDR3 extends over 13 amino acids. Germline CDR1 and CDR2: SNHLY and FYNNEI. Trimming removed 4 bases from V and 7 bases from J, with 13 bases in between. CDR3 region: CASSGIQGGTQYF. As DNA, the CDR3 is TGTGCCAGCAGTGGGATACAGGGTGGGACCCAGTACTTC.

The chain is built from TRBV28 and TRBJ2-3, with 14 bases identical to TRBD2. Germline V gene data show CDR1 as MDHEN and CDR2 as SYDVKM. CDR3 size: 16 residues. Germline trimming cut 3 bases from V and 4 bases from J; bases unmatched to any gene: 3. The CDR3 region has the DNA TGTGCCAGCAGTTTGGGACTAGCGGGAGCATCAGATACGCAGTATTTT. Its protein is CASSLGLAGASDTQYF.

The chain combines TRBV3-1 (or the pseudogene TRBV3-2) with TRBJ1-1; unclear D gene. Per the germline V gene, CDR1 is LGHDT and CDR2 is YNNKEL (reference sequence). The CDR3 loop spans 13 amino acids. Trimming pared 0 bases from V and 4 bases from J, leaving 6 bases between. CDR3 residues: CASSQELSTEAFF. The CDR3, as DNA: TGTGCCAGCAGCCAAGAATTGAGCACTGAAGCTTTCTTT.

The chain couples TRBV9 to TRBJ2-1; TRBD1 is a possible D gene (5 bases). There are 17 residues in the CDR3. The V gene lost 4 bases and the J gene lost 0 bases, with 17 bases spanning the gap. Germline loops: CDR1 SGDLS, CDR2 YYNGEE. The CDR3 region has the DNA TGTGCCAGCAGCCCCCACCAGGGTCAGAGCTCCTACAATGAGCAGTTCTTC. This translates into CASSPHQGQSSYNEQFF.